These T cell receptor beta chains were read from a single sample in a study of Ad26.COV2.S vaccination and SARS-CoV-2 variants. This table comes from immunoSEQ multiplex PCR, and its TCRdb copy is limited to in-frame clones, with some not included. The repertoire consists of about half a million clones, with about 88% occurring once and the leading ten covering around 1.8%. Sequences were derived from peripheral blood, sampled in a trial of Ad26.COV2.S vaccine versus placebo. These receptors came from a person aged 18-65 years who received the Ad26.COV2.S COVID-19 vaccine or a placebo. Each CDR3 is given with its conserved first and last residue. Each record gives: D gene, clone size, J gene, V gene, CDR3 protein, CDR3 DNA. A D gene is named only where the DNA matches it firmly. The listing skips clone size in some rows; elsewhere it reads once, few, many or a size class.

D: TRBD2
size: -
J: TRBJ2-1
V: TRBV5-1
CDR3: CASSRSGTETYNEQFF
DNA: TGCGCCAGCAGCCGAAGCGGGACCGAGACCTACAATGAGCAGTTCTTC

D: TRBD1
size: -
J: TRBJ1-5
V: TRBV6-2/TRBV6-3
CDR3: CASSPSGQGGNQPQHF
DNA: TGTGCCAGCAGCCCCTCGGGACAGGGGGGCAATCAGCCCCAGCATTTT

D: -
size: once
J: TRBJ2-1
V: TRBV2
CDR3: CAREDLSGGKQFF
DNA: TGTGCCAGGGAAGACCTTTCGGGTGGCAAGCAGTTCTTC

D: TRBD1
size: -
J: TRBJ2-7
V: TRBV5-1
CDR3: CASSKTGAATYEQYF
DNA: TGCGCCAGCAGCAAGACAGGGGCCGCCACCTACGAGCAGTACTTC

D: -
size: -
J: TRBJ1-1
V: TRBV27
CDR3: CASSYGLNTEAFF
DNA: TGTGCCAGCAGTTATGGACTGAACACTGAAGCTTTCTTT

D: -
size: -
J: TRBJ1-4
V: TRBV18
CDR3: CASSPRDTGNREKLFF
DNA: TGTGCCAGCTCACCAAGGGATACAGGGAATCGGGAAAAACTGTTTTTT

D: -
size: -
J: TRBJ2-7
V: TRBV6-6
CDR3: CASSYSVSGMGEQYF
DNA: TGTGCCAGCAGTTACTCGGTTTCCGGAATGGGAGAGCAGTACTTC

D: -
size: -
J: TRBJ2-1
V: TRBV21-1
CDR3: CATNSGRGLDNEQFF
DNA: TGTGCCACTAATAGCGGGAGAGGACTCGACAATGAGCAGTTCTTC

D: -
size: -
J: TRBJ1-3
V: TRBV5-4
CDR3: CASSLAVSGNTIYF
DNA: TGTGCCAGCAGCTTAGCGGTCTCTGGAAACACCATATATTTT

D: -
size: -
J: TRBJ2-7
V: TRBV7-9
CDR3: CASKTKDEQYF
DNA: TGTGCCAGCAAAACGAAAGACGAGCAGTACTTC

D: -
size: -
J: TRBJ1-5
V: TRBV27
CDR3: CASSPGPQQPQHF
DNA: TGTGCCAGCAGCCCGGGACCCCAACAGCCCCAGCATTTT

D: -
size: -
J: TRBJ2-1
V: TRBV5-5
CDR3: CASSQRDFNYNEQFF
DNA: TGTGCCAGCAGCCAACGGGACTTCAACTACAATGAGCAGTTCTTC

D: TRBD2
size: -
J: TRBJ2-7
V: TRBV29-1
CDR3: CSASGVGEQYF
DNA: TGCAGCGCTAGCGGGGTAGGCGAGCAGTACTTC

D: TRBD1
size: -
J: TRBJ1-5
V: TRBV28
CDR3: CASRLDRGIQPQHF
DNA: TGTGCCAGCAGGCTGGACAGGGGGATACAGCCCCAGCATTTT

D: -
size: -
J: TRBJ1-3
V: TRBV30
CDR3: CAWSVHGPWRNTIYF
DNA: TGTGCCTGGAGTGTACATGGCCCCTGGAGGAACACCATATATTTT

D: -
size: -
J: TRBJ1-1
V: TRBV25-1
CDR3: CASSESPRGGFERTEAFF
DNA: TGTGCCAGCAGTGAATCTCCCAGGGGAGGTTTTGAGAGGACTGAAGCTTTCTTT

D: TRBD1
size: -
J: TRBJ2-7
V: TRBV6-2/TRBV6-3
CDR3: CASSWGQGYEQYF
DNA: TGTGCCAGCAGTTGGGGACAGGGGTACGAGCAGTACTTC

D: -
size: -
J: TRBJ2-7
V: TRBV18
CDR3: CASSLAMGEQYF
DNA: TGTGCCAGCTCCCTGGCTATGGGGGAGCAGTACTTC

D: TRBD2
size: few
J: TRBJ2-7
V: TRBV5-1
CDR3: CASSLDTAGSSEQYF
DNA: TGCGCCAGCAGCTTAGACACAGCGGGGTCGAGCGAGCAGTACTTC

D: -
size: -
J: TRBJ2-3
V: TRBV24-1
CDR3: CATPRRGHTDTQYF
DNA: TGTGCCACCCCAAGGCGGGGGCACACAGATACGCAGTATTTT

D: TRBD2
size: -
J: TRBJ2-4
V: TRBV7-2
CDR3: CASSLGGGGRGNIQYF
DNA: TGTGCCAGCAGCTTAGGTGGCGGAGGGAGGGGAAACATTCAGTACTTC

D: -
size: -
J: TRBJ2-2
V: TRBV27
CDR3: CASSLSGELFF
DNA: TGTGCCAGCAGTTTATCCGGGGAGCTGTTTTTT

D: TRBD1
size: -
J: TRBJ1-2
V: TRBV6-5
CDR3: CASSYSNPGQGYGYTF
DNA: TGTGCCAGCAGTTACTCGAACCCCGGACAGGGCTATGGCTACACCTTC

D: TRBD1
size: -
J: TRBJ1-1
V: TRBV28
CDR3: CASSATGTGFPTEAFF
DNA: TGTGCCAGCAGTGCAACCGGGACAGGGTTTCCCACTGAAGCTTTCTTT

D: TRBD2
size: -
J: TRBJ2-3
V: TRBV4-3
CDR3: CASSQGGLAGRPDTQYF
DNA: TGCGCCAGCAGCCAAGGGGGGCTAGCGGGTCGGCCGGATACGCAGTATTTT

D: TRBD2
size: -
J: TRBJ2-1
V: TRBV11-2
CDR3: CASSSGLAGHNEQFF
DNA: TGTGCCAGCAGCTCGGGACTAGCGGGACACAATGAGCAGTTCTTC

D: -
size: -
J: TRBJ2-7
V: TRBV9
CDR3: CASSGGGAATYEQYF
DNA: TGCGCCAGCAGCGGAGGGGGGGCAGCTACCTACGAGCAGTACTTC

D: TRBD2
size: -
J: TRBJ2-2
V: TRBV29-1
CDR3: CSGLLAGEPTGELFF
DNA: TGCAGCGGACTACTAGCGGGAGAGCCCACCGGGGAGCTGTTTTTT

D: -
size: -
J: TRBJ1-6
V: TRBV11-3
CDR3: CASSLVSGGSYNSPLHF
DNA: TGTGCCAGCAGCTTAGTTTCCGGCGGTTCCTATAATTCACCCCTCCACTTT

D: -
size: -
J: TRBJ1-1
V: TRBV10-3
CDR3: CAISDSRDTEAFF
DNA: TGTGCCATCAGTGACTCCAGGGACACTGAAGCTTTCTTT

D: TRBD1
size: -
J: TRBJ1-2
V: TRBV27
CDR3: CASAIGTGQYGYTF
DNA: TGTGCCAGCGCTATTGGGACAGGTCAATATGGCTACACCTTC

D: TRBD2
size: -
J: TRBJ2-2
V: TRBV27
CDR3: CASSLGSLAGGPGELFF
DNA: TGTGCCAGCAGTTTAGGGAGTCTAGCGGGAGGGCCCGGGGAGCTGTTTTTT

D: -
size: few
J: TRBJ2-7
V: TRBV3-1/TRBV3-2
CDR3: CATRGHLWPYEQYF
DNA: TGTGCCACGAGGGGCCATCTCTGGCCCTACGAGCAGTACTTC

D: -
size: -
J: TRBJ2-3
V: TRBV5-1
CDR3: CASSLGGDTQYF
DNA: TGCGCCAGCAGCTTGGGAGGGGATACGCAGTATTTT

D: -
size: -
J: TRBJ1-5
V: TRBV11-2
CDR3: CASSPGTGQPQHF
DNA: TGTGCCAGCAGCCCCGGGACGGGTCAGCCCCAGCATTTT

D: -
size: -
J: TRBJ2-5
V: TRBV3-1/TRBV3-2
CDR3: CASSLAGERETQYF
DNA: TGTGCCAGCAGCCTAGCAGGAGAACGAGAGACCCAGTACTTC

D: -
size: -
J: TRBJ2-6
V: TRBV11-2
CDR3: CASSPGYSGANVLTF
DNA: TGTGCCAGCAGTCCAGGCTACTCTGGGGCCAACGTCCTGACTTTC

D: TRBD2
size: -
J: TRBJ2-5
V: TRBV5-4
CDR3: CASRAGGPSSVETQYF
DNA: TGTGCCAGCAGAGCGGGGGGGCCCAGCTCGGTGGAGACCCAGTACTTC

D: -
size: -
J: TRBJ2-1
V: TRBV2
CDR3: CASSVQGGRNEQFF
DNA: TGTGCCAGCAGTGTACAGGGAGGAAGGAATGAGCAGTTCTTC